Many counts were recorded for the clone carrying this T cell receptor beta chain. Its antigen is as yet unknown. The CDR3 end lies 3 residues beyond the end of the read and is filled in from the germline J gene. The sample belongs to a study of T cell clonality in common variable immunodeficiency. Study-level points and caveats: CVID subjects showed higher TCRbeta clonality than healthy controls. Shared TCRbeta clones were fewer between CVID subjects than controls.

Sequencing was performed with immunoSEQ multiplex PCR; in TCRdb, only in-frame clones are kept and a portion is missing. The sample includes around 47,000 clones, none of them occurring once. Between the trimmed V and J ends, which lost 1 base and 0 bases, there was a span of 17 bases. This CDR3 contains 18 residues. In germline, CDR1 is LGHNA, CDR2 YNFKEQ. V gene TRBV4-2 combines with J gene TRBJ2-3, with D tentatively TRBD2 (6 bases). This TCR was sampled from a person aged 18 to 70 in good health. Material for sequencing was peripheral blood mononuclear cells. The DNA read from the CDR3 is TGTGCCAGCAGCCAAGTGGAACTAGCCGACTCTAGCACAGATACG. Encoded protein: CASSQVELADSSTDT. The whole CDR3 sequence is CASSQVELADSSTDTQYF.